This entry concerns a single T cell receptor beta chain. The antigen is not known. Libraries were prepared by immunoSEQ multiplex PCR; TCRdb keeps only in-frame clonotypes and omits some of them. The sample lists about 79,000 clones, about four fifths occurring once. This specimen belongs to a study of PD-1 blockade in mismatch repair-deficient tumors. Study-level points and caveats: Rapid post-treatment expansion, then contraction, generally preceding radiologic response, marked tumor-resident clones.

Per germline, CDR1 ENHRY and CDR2 SYGVKD. This CDR3 has 11 amino acids. The V gene lost 4 bases and the J gene lost 8 bases, with 5 bases spanning the gap. Mismatch repair deficiency was confirmed in all patients, by PCR or immunohistochemistry. A few pembrolizumab responders had their TCRs sequenced. The sequence came from an adult with mismatch repair-deficient cancer. The material was peripheral blood, obtained 44 weeks after starting pembrolizumab. The rearrangement joins TRBV10-3 to TRBJ2-2; D not certain. CDR3 region: CAISGEGELFF. For the CDR3, the DNA is TGTGCCATCAGTGGGGAAGGGGAGCTGTTTTTT.